The 21 T cell receptor beta chains below all came from one sample that was sequenced in a study of blood T cell repertoires in COVID-19 (dated by TCRdb to 2019 to 2021). The library was prepared using the immunoSEQ multiplex PCR assay. Held by TCRdb, this immuneACCESS table contains in-frame sequences only and omits some clones. Under half of the omission traces to an unresolved V gene where checked; the cause of the rest is unknown. Recorded for this sample are about 57,000 clones; more than 75% of them occurred a single time. In total, the top ten clones hold 22% of the sample. Sequenced sample: peripheral blood. The receptors shown here come from a woman aged 60-75 years with acute or convalescent COVID-19.

The table lists this clone with a few counts. The V and J genes are TRBV27 and TRBJ2-3; D is possibly TRBD2 (5 bases). V shed 5 bases and J shed 4 bases, with 10 bases lying between them. Germline values: CDR1 MNHEY, CDR2 SMNVEV (reference sequence). The CDR3 extends over 13 amino acids. The CDR3 DNA reads as TGTGCCAGCAGTGGGCTAGCCTCAGATACGCAGTATTTT. Encoded protein: CASSGLASDTQYF.

The V call is TRBV9, the J call TRBJ1-3; D is uncertain. CDR1 and CDR2 (germline): SGDLS, YYNGEE. V lost 0 bases to trimming and J lost 5 bases, with 12 bases between them. The length of the CDR3 is 15 residues. CDR3 DNA: TGTGCCAGCAGCGTAGACGGGGTCCAAAGAAACACCATATATTTT. Its protein is CASSVDGVQRNTIYF.

CDR3 sequence: CASRGPDTGELFF. For the CDR3, the DNA is TGTGCCAGCAGGGGGCCGGACACCGGGGAGCTGTTTTTT. The chain uses TRBV9 and TRBJ2-2; D is possibly TRBD1 (5 bases). Looked up from germline, CDR1 is SGDLS and CDR2 is YYNGEE. V was cut by 5 bases and J by 3 bases, with 8 bases left in between. The CDR3 loop spans 13 amino acids.

The chain has TRBV4-2 and TRBJ2-2; TRBD2 matches 9 bases. The germline gives CDR1 LGHNA, CDR2 YNFKEQ. V lost 1 base to trimming and J lost 4 bases; unmatched junction nucleotides: 7. CDR3 length: 17 residues. The CDR3 coding sequence is TGTGCCAGCAGCCAAGGTGGTAGCGGGGGTACCACCGGGGAGCTGTTTTTT. Translated: CASSQGGSGGTTGELFF.

Turning to this clone: Other DNA sequences in this specimen translate into the identical CDR3. This chain links TRBV11-2 with TRBJ2-5; a weak D match, TRBD1 (5 bases). This CDR3 spans 13 amino acids. The V end lost 5 bases, the J end lost 2 bases, and 9 bases lay between the germline ends. Looked up from germline, CDR1 is SGHAT and CDR2 is FQNNGV. This CDR3 reads CASSPGNQETQYF. The CDR3 DNA sequence: TGTGCCAGCAGCCCAGGGAATCAAGAGACCCAGTACTTC.

The chain is built from TRBV6-5 and TRBJ1-2; 8 bases line up with TRBD1. V was clipped by 4 bases and J by 4 bases; unmatched bases: 8. The CDR3 spans 15 residues. Germline CDR1 is MNHEY and CDR2 is SVGAGI. In nucleotides, the CDR3 is TGTGCCAGCAGTTTAGGACAGGGTGGGCTCTATGGCTACACCTTC. It encodes CASSLGQGGLYGYTF.

The chain joins TRBV27 to TRBJ2-3; D unclear. The germline V and J ends were trimmed by 6 bases and 6 bases, with 7 bases remaining between them. Germline V lookup: CDR1 MNHEY, CDR2 SMNVEV (reference sequence). CDR3 size: 11 residues. CDR3 in DNA: TGTGCCAGCAGCTGGGCGGATACGCAGTATTTT. This sequence encodes CASSWADTQYF.

J is TRBJ1-6 and V is TRBV19, with D maybe TRBD1 (5 bases). Trimming removed 5 bases at V and 6 bases at J, with 14 bases between. Looked up from germline, CDR1 is LNHDA and CDR2 is SQIVND (reference sequence). This CDR3 has 15 residues. This CDR3 is CASSLRDFSNSPLHF. DNA of the CDR3: TGTGCCAGTAGTCTTCGGGACTTCAGTAATTCACCCCTCCACTTT.

The chain couples TRBV19 to TRBJ2-1; D is ambiguous. Per germline, CDR1 LNHDA and CDR2 SQIVND (reference sequence). Trimming removed 7 bases from V and 5 bases from J, with 12 bases in between. The CDR3 is 13 amino acids. The CDR3 region is CASKMQFDNEQFF. CDR3 sequence (DNA): TGTGCCAGTAAAATGCAGTTTGACAATGAGCAGTTCTTC.

This clone has only a few counts. The chain uses TRBV6-6 and TRBJ2-1, with D unclear. Germline loops: CDR1 MNHNY, CDR2 SVGAGI (reference sequence). The CDR3 has 13 amino acids. V dropped 6 bases and J dropped 0 bases, with 6 bases sitting between them. The chain's CDR3 is CASRTSSYNEQFF. CDR3 in DNA: TGTGCCAGCAGGACAAGCTCCTACAATGAGCAGTTCTTC.

The chain carries TRBV6-5 and TRBJ1-1; no definite D call. CDR1 MNHEY and CDR2 SVGAGI come from the germline V gene. CDR3 length: 14 amino acids. The V end lost 2 bases, the J end lost 1 base, and 8 bases lay between the germline ends. The CDR3 sequence is CASSYGGTNTEAFF. CDR3 nucleotide sequence: TGTGCCAGCAGTTACGGAGGTACGAACACTGAAGCTTTCTTT.

V is TRBV3-1 (or the pseudogene TRBV3-2) and J is TRBJ2-3, with D maybe TRBD2 (6 bases). V was clipped by 2 bases and J by 0 bases, with 6 bases between them. The CDR3 consists of 14 residues. Germline-derived CDR1 and CDR2 are LGHDT and YNNKEL (reference sequence). The CDR3 region has the DNA TGTGCCAGCAGCCAAAGCGGGAGCACAGATACGCAGTATTTT. Encoded protein: CASSQSGSTDTQYF.

The chain carries TRBV5-6 and TRBJ2-7; 9 bases fit TRBD1. Trimming at V came to 3 bases and at J to 4 bases, leaving 5 bases not matched to a gene. The CDR3 runs 14 residues. Germline lookup yields CDR1 SGHDT and CDR2 YYEEEE. The CDR3 reads CASSSGTGKYEQYF. The CDR3 DNA reads as TGTGCCAGCAGCTCCGGGACAGGGAAGTACGAGCAGTACTTC.

The V and J genes are TRBV5-6 and TRBJ2-7; D uncertain. Germline V gives CDR1 SGHDT, CDR2 YYEEEE. This CDR3 is built from 13 residues. Trimming left V 2 bases short and J 3 bases short, with 9 bases between. The chain's CDR3 is CASSFPTGYEQYF. The CDR3 DNA is TGTGCCAGCAGCTTTCCGACGGGCTACGAGCAGTACTTC.

V and J are TRBV30 and TRBJ2-3; D is perhaps TRBD2 (6 bases). The CDR3 runs 15 residues. V lost 0 bases and J lost 2, with 12 bases in between. Germline lookup yields CDR1 GTSNPN and CDR2 SVGIG (reference sequence). The CDR3 spells CAWSVLAGITDTQYF. CDR3 coding DNA: TGTGCCTGGAGTGTACTGGCGGGGATCACAGATACGCAGTATTTT.

The chain joins TRBV10-3 to TRBJ2-2; D not certain. Germline values: CDR1 ENHRY, CDR2 SYGVKD. The CDR3 has 15 amino acids. V dropped 2 bases and J dropped 0 bases, with 7 bases sitting between them. The chain's CDR3 is CAISEDNPNTGELFF. The CDR3 DNA follows: TGTGCCATCAGTGAGGACAATCCGAACACCGGGGAGCTGTTTTTT.

The J gene is TRBJ2-2, the V gene TRBV27; TRBD2 agrees at 11 bases. Germline V gene sequence: CDR1 MNHEY, CDR2 SMNVEV (reference sequence). The junction had 4 bases not matched to a gene; V was cut back by 2 bases and J by 5 bases. This CDR3 region has 16 residues. The CDR3 DNA sequence: TGTGCCAGCAGTTTAGTCCTAGCGGGGGGTACCGGGGAGCTGTTTTTT. Translated, it gives CASSLVLAGGTGELFF.

This clone was seen only a few times. The V gene is TRBV10-3, the J gene TRBJ1-2; 9 bases match TRBD1. Losses at the gene ends were 6 bases for V and 6 bases for J; bases not matched to a gene: 5. Germline V lookup: CDR1 ENHRY, CDR2 SYGVKD. The CDR3 covers 13 residues. CDR3 sequence reads: CAIRPGQGDGYTF. The CDR3 coding sequence is TGTGCCATCAGACCGGGACAGGGCGATGGCTACACCTTC.

This chain uses TRBV12-3 or TRBV12-4 with TRBJ1-2; D not certain. This CDR3 is 13 amino acids long. Trimming removed 1 base at V and 1 base at J, with 4 bases between. CDR3 nucleotide sequence: TGTGCCAGCAGTTTAGGGCTTAACTATGGCTACACCTTC. It codes for CASSLGLNYGYTF.

This clone appeared a single time. The J gene is TRBJ1-1, the V gene TRBV6-4; D is possibly TRBD1 (6 bases). The CDR3 contains 13 residues. The germline V and J ends were trimmed by 5 bases and 5 bases, with 12 bases remaining between them. The V gene's germline CDR1 is MRHNA and CDR2 SNTAGT. CDR3 in DNA: TGTGCCAGCAGTCAGACCCAGGGGACTGAAGCTTTCTTT. It is translated as CASSQTQGTEAFF.

The rearrangement links TRBV6-2 or TRBV6-3 to TRBJ1-1; no clear D gene. Germline CDR1 MNHEY, CDR2 SVGEGT. V lost 4 bases, J lost 7 bases, and 7 bases lay in between. This CDR3 spans 11 amino acids. In DNA form, the CDR3 reads TGTGCCAGCAGTTTGAACGGTGAAGCTTTCTTT. Translating it yields CASSLNGEAFF.